Sequencing of this T cell receptor beta chain was carried out in a study of Ad26.COV2.S vaccination and SARS-CoV-2 variants. On the study more broadly: Participants got Ad26.COV2.S intramuscularly, once or twice 56 days apart. Study-wide points: The study found higher spike-specific TCR breadth in vaccine than placebo recipients. Measurements of TCR breadth and depth may have given underestimates of the total T cell responses.

The CDR3 is 13 amino acids. The germline V gene has CDR1 SNHLY and CDR2 FYNNEI. V lost 3 bases and J lost 10, with 14 bases in between. Notes on this clone: Its antigen is currently unknown.

As for treatment: approximately 18 received Ad26.COV2.S at low or high dose, single or two shots; 5 received placebo; per-sample allocation not given. Specimens were obtained on day 63 following the first vaccine or placebo injection. Clones were read by immunoSEQ multiplex PCR, and TCRdb kept only the in-frame ones, dropping some. The sample shows over 350,000 clones, around nine tenths of them seen only once. This specimen consisted of peripheral blood, obtained in a trial of Ad26.COV2.S vaccine versus placebo. This receptor was taken from a person between 18 and 60 years old who received the Ad26.COV2.S COVID-19 vaccine or a placebo. This chain connects TRBV2 to TRBJ2-3, with TRBD1 as a possible D gene (6 bases). CDR3 region: CASSETRQAPQYF. DNA of the CDR3: TGTGCCAGCAGTGAGACCAGACAGGCCCCGCAGTATTTT.